The 17 T cell receptor beta chains reported below all come from one sample, sequenced in a study of blood T cell repertoires in COVID-19. This table comes from immunoSEQ multiplex PCR, and its TCRdb copy is limited to in-frame clones, with some not included. Among approximately 240,000 clones, approximately 86% were seen once, and the ten largest hold roughly 6.3%. The sequencing input was PBMCs or T cells enriched from blood (not recorded which). These TCRs come from a woman under 40 with acute COVID-19.

The J gene is TRBJ1-6, the V gene TRBV10-2; D gene unclear. V was clipped by 1 base and J by 9 bases, with 13 bases between them. The length of the CDR3 is 15 residues. The germline CDR1 and CDR2 sequences are WSHSY and SAAADI. In nucleotides, the CDR3 is TGCGCCAGCAGTGAGTTCGCAGCGACGGGTTCACCCCTCCACTTT. Translating it yields CASSEFAATGSPLHF.

Concerning this clone: One end of the junction varies from germline; a read error may be responsible. Other DNA sequences of this sample code for an identical CDR3. The V and J genes are TRBV4-2 and TRBJ1-1, with 8 bases that match TRBD1. Germline assignment: CDR1 LGHNA and CDR2 YNFKEQ. This CDR3 has 16 residues. DNA for the CDR3: TGTGCCAGCAGCCAGGGGACAGGCCTTTTAGACACTGAAGCTTTTTTT. Amino acids: CASSQGTGLLDTEAFF.

The chain carries TRBV5-1 and TRBJ2-7; 11 bases line up with TRBD2. Germline V gene data show CDR1 as SGHRS and CDR2 as YFSETQ. This CDR3 has 15 residues. After removal of 5 bases from V and 2 bases from J, the junction contained 6 bases not matched to a gene. The CDR3 DNA sequence: TGCGCCAGCAGATCTAGCGGGGGGTCAGCCTACGAGCAGTACTTC. Amino acid sequence: CASRSSGGSAYEQYF.

The chain is built from TRBV4-3 and TRBJ1-1; 7 nucleotides match TRBD1. This CDR3 has 13 amino acids. The V and J ends lost 6 bases and 6 bases, in that order; junction bases with no gene match: 7. The V gene's germline CDR1 is LGHNA and CDR2 YSLEER. The CDR3 loop is CASSPNDRAEAFF. The CDR3 nucleotides are TGCGCCAGCAGTCCAAACGACAGGGCTGAAGCTTTCTTT.

In this sample, this clone turned up once. The chain employs TRBV28 and TRBJ2-7, with 8 bases that match TRBD1. The CDR3 extends over 14 amino acids. CDR1 and CDR2 (germline): MDHEN, SYDVKM. V shed 2 bases, J shed 2 bases, and the junction held 2 bases outside the gene matches. CDR3: CASSLGTGAYEQYF. CDR3 DNA sequence: TGTGCCAGCAGTTTAGGGACAGGTGCCTACGAGCAGTACTTC.

The chain joins TRBV20-1 to TRBJ2-3; D is undetermined. CDR3 length: 12 residues. Germline lookup yields CDR1 DFQATT and CDR2 SNEGSKA (reference sequence). V was pared by 3 bases and J by 4 bases, with 8 bases between. The CDR3 protein is CSASGSPDTQYF. The CDR3 DNA sequence: TGCAGTGCTAGTGGCAGTCCAGATACGCAGTATTTT.

This chain uses TRBV5-1 with TRBJ2-3; D might be TRBD1 (6 bases). CDR1 is SGHRS and CDR2 is YFSETQ in the germline V gene. Trimming left V 2 bases short and J 6 bases short, with 19 bases between. This CDR3 is 16 amino acids long. CDR3 amino acids: CASSFGTLDYTDTQYF. As DNA, the CDR3 is TGCGCCAGCAGCTTTGGGACACTCGATTACACGGATACGCAGTATTTT. The full variable domain, in which reference TRBV5-1 and TRBJ2-3 provide the parts outside the CDR3, is KAGVTQTPRYLIKTRGQQVTLSCSPISGHRSVSWYQQTPGQGLQFLFEYFSETQRNKGNFPGRFSGRQFSNSRSEMNVSTLELGDSALYLCASSFGTLDYTDTQYFGPGTRLTVL.

The chain employs TRBV7-6 and TRBJ2-2; D is possibly TRBD1 (6 bases). V lost 1 base and J 9 bases, leaving 9 bases between the germline ends. This CDR3 is built from 13 residues. Germline V gene lookup returns CDR1 SGHVS and CDR2 FNYEAQ. The CDR3 DNA reads TGTGCCAGCAGCTTAGATACAGGGCGGGAGCTGTTTTTT. It specifies CASSLDTGRELFF.

The chain joins TRBV27 to TRBJ1-4, with 11 bases aligning to TRBD1. J lost 9 bases, V lost 5 bases, and 14 bases had no gene match. CDR3 length: 17 residues. Germline V gene lookup returns CDR1 MNHEY and CDR2 SMNVEV (reference sequence). CDR3 sequence reads: CASSRTGTGGKSKKLFF. The CDR3 DNA follows: TGTGCCAGCAGTCGTACCGGGACAGGGGGAAAGAGTAAAAAACTGTTTTTT.

The gene calls are TRBV7-2 and TRBJ2-3; 7 positions match TRBD2. Germline V gives CDR1 SGHTA, CDR2 FQGNSA. With 3 bases clipped from V and 6 bases from J, the junction kept 9 bases outside the gene matches. The CDR3 loop spans 15 amino acids. DNA of the CDR3: TGTGCCAGCAGCTTTGCCGGGGGGATTGTGGATACGCAGTATTTT. The encoded protein is CASSFAGGIVDTQYF.

The V call is TRBV7-8, the J call TRBJ1-1, with 8 bases lining up with TRBD1. V shed 1 base and J 5 bases; nucleotides not matched to a gene: 6. Germline lookup yields CDR1 SGHVS and CDR2 FQNEAQ. The CDR3 has 15 amino acids. Here the CDR3 reads CASSLGEQGVTEAFF. The CDR3, as DNA: TGTGCCAGCAGCTTAGGTGAACAGGGGGTGACTGAAGCTTTCTTT.

J is TRBJ1-2 and V is TRBV18; 7 nucleotides line up with TRBD1. Per germline, CDR1 KGHSH and CDR2 LQKENI. J lost 5 bases, V lost 2 bases, and 11 bases had no gene match. This CDR3 spans 16 amino acids. CDR3: CASSPSGQPNTYGYTF. CDR3 in DNA: TGTGCCAGCTCACCATCGGGACAGCCAAATACTTATGGCTACACCTTC.

The chain couples TRBV28 to TRBJ2-1; tentatively, D is TRBD2 (5 bases). CDR3 length equals 14 residues. Germline CDR1 and CDR2: MDHEN and SYDVKM. V gave up 7 bases and J gave up 4 bases, with 14 bases separating them. The CDR3 region is CASMWRRAYNEQFF. CDR3 sequence (DNA): TGTGCCAGCATGTGGAGGCGGGCATACAATGAGCAGTTCTTC.

This clone was counted between two and nine times. The rearrangement joins TRBV5-4 to TRBJ1-1; TRBD1 agrees at 8 bases. CDR1 and CDR2 (germline): SGHNT, YYREEE (reference sequence). The CDR3 contains 13 residues. V lost 0 bases, J lost 7 bases, and 2 bases stayed unmatched. CDR3 sequence reads: CASSLGGTGEAFF. The DNA of the CDR3 is TGTGCCAGCAGCTTGGGGGGGACAGGTGAAGCTTTCTTT.

The rearrangement joins TRBV7-9 to TRBJ2-3; TRBD1 might be the D (6 bases). V was clipped by 5 bases and J by 2 bases, with 17 bases between them. Germline V gene data show CDR1 as SEHNR and CDR2 as FQNEAQ (reference sequence). The length of the CDR3 is 16 residues. The CDR3 DNA is TGTGCCAGCAGCCCCCGGGACACACCATACACAGATACGCAGTATTTT. This gives the protein CASSPRDTPYTDTQYF.

The chain recombines TRBV11-3 with TRBJ2-1; maybe TRBD1 (5 bases). Between the trimmed V and J ends, which lost 1 base and 0 bases, there was a span of 22 bases. This CDR3 contains 20 residues. Germline V gene sequence: CDR1 SGHNT, CDR2 YENEEA. The CDR3 sequence is CASSLAGTVGAESSYNEQFF. The CDR3 nucleotides are TGTGCCAGCAGCTTAGCGGGTACGGTAGGGGCGGAGAGCTCCTACAATGAGCAGTTCTTC.

This clone has more than one count but fewer than ten. The V call is TRBV28, the J call TRBJ1-3, with 7 bases lining up with TRBD1. V was pared by 4 bases and J by 0 bases, with 6 bases of the junction left unmatched. From germline, CDR1 is MDHEN and CDR2 SYDVKM. The CDR3 is made up of 16 amino acids. For the CDR3, the DNA is TGTGCCAGCAGTTCCGACAGGGATTTCTCTGGAAACACCATATATTTT. It codes for CASSSDRDFSGNTIYF.